The 27 T cell receptor beta chains listed next were all sequenced from one sample in a study of blood T cells in healthy people across ages. Together with a sample-barcoded 5' primer, a J-beta primer mix was included in a second PCR lasting roughly 6 to 12 cycles. TCRdb called the 5' RACE reads again in MiXCR, with one record for every CDR3 protein. The profile shows 1.5 million to 2 million distinct CDR3 sequences, about 49% of them singletons. Sequenced material: blood. The receptors originated from a woman aged 40 to 55 in good health.

V usage is TRBV7-9 and J usage is TRBJ1-2, with TRBD1 matching over 7 bases. There are 16 residues in the CDR3. With V trimmed by 3 bases and J by 3 bases, 10 bases remained unmatched. The germline V gene encodes CDR1 SEHNR and CDR2 FQNEAQ (reference sequence). CDR3 in DNA: TGTGCCAGCAGCTTCTCGGGACAGACCCCATACTATGGCTACACCTTC. Translating gives CASSFSGQTPYYGYTF.

The rearrangement uses TRBV9 and TRBJ2-1; D is unclear. The CDR3 is 15 residues long. Germline V gene sequence: CDR1 SGDLS, CDR2 YYNGEE. V lost 3 bases to trimming and J lost 0 bases, with 10 bases between them. The CDR3: CASSANYRSYNEQFF. The DNA for the CDR3 is TGTGCCAGCAGCGCTAACTACCGCTCCTACAATGAGCAGTTCTTC.

The chain is built from TRBV7-2 and TRBJ2-3; D is uncertain. Trimming removed 4 bases at V and 5 bases at J, with 16 bases between. This CDR3 contains 15 residues. The germline gives CDR1 SGHTA, CDR2 FQGNSA. The CDR3, as DNA: TGTGCCAGCAGCTCGCAGACGGTCTTAAAAGATACGCAGTATTTT. This gives the protein CASSSQTVLKDTQYF.

The sample holds a few counts of this clonotype. The chain combines TRBV18 with TRBJ2-1; 9 nucleotides line up with TRBD1. The J call may be in error: the DNA end matches TRBJ2-7 better. The CDR3 has 16 amino acids. In germline, CDR1 is KGHSH, CDR2 LQKENI. The CDR3 protein is CASSPQGQGTYNEQYF. The CDR3 DNA follows: TGTGCCAGCTCACCACAGGGACAGGGCACCTACAATGAGCAGTACTTC.

The chain has TRBV12-3 or TRBV12-4 and TRBJ2-7; the match to TRBD2 covers 13 bases. Trimming cost V 5 bases and J 7 bases; bases outside gene matches: 14. The CDR3 is 17 amino acids. CDR3 in amino acids: CASSQILAGGIYNEQYF. The DNA for the CDR3 is TGTGCCAGCAGTCAAATACTAGCGGGGGGGATTTACAATGAGCAGTACTTC.

V usage is TRBV3-1 and J usage is TRBJ1-1; D is unresolved. The CDR3 runs to 12 residues. Between the trimmed V and J ends, which lost 2 bases and 11 bases, there was a span of 12 bases. The germline V gene encodes CDR1 LGHDT and CDR2 YNNKEL (reference sequence). As DNA, the CDR3 is TGTGCCAGCAGCCAACAGAGACAAGACGCTTTCTTT. Its translation: CASSQQRQDAFF.

The chain is built from TRBV25-1 and TRBJ2-7; 7 bases align to TRBD2. Unmatched junction bases numbered 14, after V lost 2 bases and J lost 7 bases. Germline loops: CDR1 MGHDK, CDR2 SYGVNS. CDR3 size: 16 residues. The CDR3 DNA reads as TGTGCCAGCAGTGAACGACTAGCAGAAGGTTACAGTGAGCAGTACTTC. The encoded protein is CASSERLAEGYSEQYF.

This clonotype was detected a few times. The chain employs TRBV20-1 and TRBJ2-7; TRBD1 matches 8 bases. V lost 5 bases, J lost 1 base, and 4 bases stayed unmatched. The CDR3 contains 13 residues. Per germline, CDR1 DFQATT and CDR2 SNEGSKA (reference sequence). The CDR3 protein is CSARRTGSYEQYF. The CDR3 region has the DNA TGCAGTGCTCGTCGGACAGGGTCCTACGAGCAGTACTTC.

The gene calls are TRBV14 and TRBJ1-6; 9 nucleotides align to TRBD1. Germline V CDR1 and CDR2: SGHDN, FVKESK. The J segment lost 9 bases and the V segment lost 2 bases, leaving 14 bases of the junction unmatched. This CDR3 is built from 18 residues. The chain's CDR3 is CASSQWDPGTGMSSPLHF. The CDR3 nucleotides are TGTGCCAGCAGCCAATGGGACCCAGGGACAGGGATGTCTTCACCCCTCCACTTT.

This chain uses TRBV12-3 or TRBV12-4 with TRBJ2-5; 8 bases line up with TRBD1. CDR3 length: 15 residues. Unmatched junction bases numbered 11, after V lost 6 bases and J lost 5 bases. Here the CDR3 reads CASRKGQGLSETQYF. For the CDR3, the DNA is TGTGCCAGCAGGAAAGGACAGGGTTTGTCGGAGACCCAGTACTTC.

This clonotype showed up just a few times. J is TRBJ1-2 and V is TRBV6-5; 9 bases line up with TRBD1. Germline assignment: CDR1 MNHEY and CDR2 SVGAGI. V shed 5 bases, J shed 6 bases, and the junction held 4 bases outside the gene matches. The CDR3 runs 13 residues. The CDR3: CASSRTGVDGYTF. In nucleotides, the CDR3 is TGTGCCAGCAGTCGGACAGGGGTGGATGGCTACACCTTC.

This sequence joins TRBV12-3 or TRBV12-4 and TRBJ1-2; the D gene is possibly TRBD1 (6 bases). V lost 8 bases and J lost 8, with 18 bases in between. The CDR3 is 13 residues long. The DNA for the CDR3 is TGTGCCAGCGCCATACAGGGAGTGGGGGGCTACACCTTC. Protein sequence: CASAIQGVGGYTF.

The CDR3 DNA follows: TGTGCCAGCAGTAGACTAGCGGGGGTTCCAGATACGCAGTATTTT. This translates into CASSRLAGVPDTQYF. The J gene is TRBJ2-3, the V gene TRBV6-2 or TRBV6-3; 12 bases agree with TRBD2. V was clipped by 5 bases and J by 4 bases; unmatched bases: 4. This CDR3 region has 15 residues. CDR1 MNHEY and CDR2 SVGEGT come from the germline V gene.

Note on this clonotype: One junction end does not reproduce the germline sequence, and a read error may be involved. This chain connects TRBV5-1 to TRBJ2-7, with 10 nucleotides matching TRBD2. Germline V gene data show CDR1 as SGHRS and CDR2 as YFSETQ. CDR3 length: 14 residues. Here the CDR3 DNA reads TGCGCCAGCGGCTTTAGCGGGGGGACCTACGAGCAGTACTTC. Protein: CASGFSGGTYEQYF.

Notes on this clonotype: One junction end does not reproduce the germline sequence, and a read error may be involved. The chain couples TRBV20-1 to TRBJ1-2; D unresolved. Germline V gene data show CDR1 as DFQATT and CDR2 as SNEGSKA (reference sequence). This CDR3 contains 13 residues. CDR3: CSALFTVYPGCTF. CDR3 sequence (DNA): TGCAGTGCTCTCTTTACAGTTTACCCTGGCTGCACCTTC.

The chain recombines TRBV7-2 with TRBJ1-2, with TRBD1 as a possible D gene (5 bases). The V and J ends lost 3 bases and 6 bases respectively, with 17 bases between them. CDR3 length: 15 amino acids. The germline V gene encodes CDR1 SGHTA and CDR2 FQGNSA. The CDR3 protein is CASSFEDGGQDGYTF. The CDR3 DNA follows: TGTGCCAGCAGCTTCGAGGACGGGGGTCAGGATGGCTACACCTTC.

V gene TRBV12-3 or TRBV12-4 combines with J gene TRBJ1-2, with TRBD1 as a possible D gene (5 bases). The CDR3 is 13 residues long. Trimming left V 5 bases short and J 4 bases short, with 11 bases between. The CDR3 loop reads CASSQTQGYGYTF. Written as DNA, the CDR3 is TGTGCCAGCAGTCAGACGCAGGGCTATGGCTACACCTTC.

For the CDR3, the DNA is TGCAGTGCTGTAGGGGGCGGCGGCTCAGATACGCAGTATTTT. Translating gives CSAVGGGGSDTQYF. The chain joins TRBV20-1 to TRBJ2-3, with 7 positions matching TRBD1. Trimming removed 5 bases from V and 4 bases from J; junction bases left unmatched: 9. The CDR3 contains 14 residues. Germline CDR1 DFQATT, CDR2 SNEGSKA (reference sequence).

This chain links TRBV15 with TRBJ2-7; 9 bases are shared with TRBD2. The J call is uncertain, as TRBJ2-5 better fits the DNA end. CDR1 and CDR2 from the germline V gene are LNHNV and YYDKDF (reference sequence). The CDR3 runs 21 residues. CDR3 region: CATSAQVLAGGGNLHGETQYF. Here the CDR3 DNA reads TGTGCCACCAGCGCCCAGGTACTAGCGGGTGGAGGTAACCTCCATGGTGAGACCCAGTACTTC.

This chain connects TRBV12-3 or TRBV12-4 to TRBJ1-5, with D possibly TRBD1 on 6 matching bases. V lost 0 bases and J 2 bases, leaving 11 bases between the germline ends. The CDR3 runs 16 residues. The CDR3 bases are TGTGCCAGCAGTTTAGCGGGGGGCTCTGGCAATCAGCCCCAGCATTTT. Residues: CASSLAGGSGNQPQHF.

This clonotype has just a few counts. The V call is TRBV29-1, the J call TRBJ2-7; maybe TRBD1 (6 bases). Between the trimmed V and J ends, which lost 6 bases and 6 bases, there was a span of 15 bases. The germline CDR1 and CDR2 sequences are SQVTM and ANQGSEA. The CDR3 spans 12 residues. CDR3 nucleotide sequence: TGCAGCGTAGCCACAGGGCTCCTCGAGCAGTACTTC. As protein: CSVATGLLEQYF.

The chain joins TRBV7-8 to TRBJ2-7; D is ambiguous. Looked up from germline, CDR1 is SGHVS and CDR2 is FQNEAQ. Trimming took off 2 bases at V and 1 base at J, with 9 bases between the two ends. This CDR3 comprises 14 residues. The CDR3 region has the DNA TGTGCCAGCAGCTTACCCCAGCAATCCTACGAGCAGTACTTC. This sequence encodes CASSLPQQSYEQYF.

This chain uses TRBV6-2 or TRBV6-3 with TRBJ2-5, with a tentative D call TRBD2 (6 bases). Deletions cut 10 bases from V and 1 base from J, with 16 bases between. The CDR3 has 14 amino acids. Germline CDR1 MNHEY, CDR2 SVGEGT. The CDR3 region has the DNA TGTGCCACCCTCTCGGGGGTACGCCAAGAGACCCAGTACTTC. Its protein product is CATLSGVRQETQYF.

This clonotype has just a few counts. CDR3 in DNA: TGCAGTGCTAGAGTTCGGCTTCGACAAGAGACCCAGTACTTC. Translating it yields CSARVRLRQETQYF. The chain combines TRBV20-1 with TRBJ2-5, with no clear D. The V end lost 1 base, the J end lost 2 bases, and 11 bases lay between the germline ends. The CDR3 loop spans 14 amino acids. Germline CDR1 DFQATT, CDR2 SNEGSKA (reference sequence).

This clonotype turned up a few times. The gene calls are TRBV28 and TRBJ2-1, with 8 positions matching TRBD1. Germline V lookup: CDR1 MDHEN, CDR2 SYDVKM. Losses at the gene ends were 2 bases for V and 2 bases for J; bases not matched to a gene: 8. The CDR3 is 17 amino acids. CDR3 residues: CASSLAPTGATYNEQFF. In DNA, the CDR3 is TGTGCCAGCAGTTTAGCCCCGACAGGGGCCACCTACAATGAGCAGTTCTTC.

This sequence joins TRBV2 and TRBJ2-7, with 8 bases fitting TRBD1. This CDR3 is 14 amino acids long. After removal of 8 bases from V and 1 base from J, the junction contained 7 bases not matched to a gene. Germline assignment: CDR1 SNHLY and CDR2 FYNNEI. The CDR3, as DNA: TGTGCCAGCGCTCCGGGACAGGAGTCCTACGAGCAGTACTTC. Protein sequence: CASAPGQESYEQYF.

This rearrangement joins TRBV4-3 to TRBJ1-4, with D possibly TRBD1 on 6 matching bases. This CDR3 spans 16 amino acids. Germline V gene data show CDR1 as LGHNA and CDR2 as YSLEER. V was cut by 1 base and J by 4 bases, with 13 bases left in between. The CDR3 coding sequence is TGCGCCAGCAGCCAAGGCAGCGGACAGCTTAATGAAAAACTGTTTTTT. It yields the protein CASSQGSGQLNEKLFF.